This T cell receptor beta chain was retrieved from a study of vaccination effects on CD4 cells after COVID-19. Prior to sequencing, the ViraFEST assay stimulated PBMC with viral peptide pools, which expanded the antigen-specific CD4+ T cells. Isolating CD4+ T cells followed about 11 days of culture. Each vaccine recipient was nucleocapsid antibody negative and had no prior SARS-CoV-2 infection. Some clones are missing from TCRdb's copy, which holds only in-frame ones; the method was immunoSEQ multiplex PCR. The data contain roughly 50,000 clones, approximately 79% of them singletons. A remark on this clone: Its antigen is as yet unknown.

The TCR sequence derives from a human donor who received a COVID-19 vaccine. This specimen was CD4+ T cells from PBMCs cultured with HCoV-OC43 spike peptides, taken before COVID-19 vaccination. Subset meaning: HCoV-OC43 spike overlapping peptide pool stimulation.

Here the CDR3 reads CASSQGFLREGETQYF. CDR3 in DNA: TGTGCCAGCAGCCAAGGGTTCCTACGTGAAGGAGAGACCCAGTACTTC. The chain carries TRBV3-1 (or the pseudogene TRBV3-2) and TRBJ2-5; D ambiguous. Germline values: CDR1 LGHDT, CDR2 YNNKEL (reference sequence). Deletions cut 1 base from V and 4 bases from J, with 16 bases between. CDR3 length: 16 residues.